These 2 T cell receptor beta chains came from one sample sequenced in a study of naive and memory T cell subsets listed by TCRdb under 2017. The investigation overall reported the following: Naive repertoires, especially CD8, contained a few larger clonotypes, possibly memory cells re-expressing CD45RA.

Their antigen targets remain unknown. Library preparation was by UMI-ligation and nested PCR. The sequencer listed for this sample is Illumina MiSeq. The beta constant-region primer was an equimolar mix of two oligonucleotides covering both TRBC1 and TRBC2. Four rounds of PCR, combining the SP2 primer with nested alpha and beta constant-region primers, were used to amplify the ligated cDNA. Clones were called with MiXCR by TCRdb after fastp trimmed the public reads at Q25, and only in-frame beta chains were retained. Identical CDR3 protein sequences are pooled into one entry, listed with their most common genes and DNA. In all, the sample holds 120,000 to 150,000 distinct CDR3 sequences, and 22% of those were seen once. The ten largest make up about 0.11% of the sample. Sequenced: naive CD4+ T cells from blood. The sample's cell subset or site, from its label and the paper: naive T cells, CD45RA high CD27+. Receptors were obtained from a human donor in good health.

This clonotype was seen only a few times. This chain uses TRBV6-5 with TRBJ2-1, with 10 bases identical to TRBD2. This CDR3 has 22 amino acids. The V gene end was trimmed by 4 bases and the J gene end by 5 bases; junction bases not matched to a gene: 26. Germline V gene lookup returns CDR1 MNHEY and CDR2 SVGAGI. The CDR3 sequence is CASSFYASGRASLAGTNNEQFF. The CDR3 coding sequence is TGTGCCAGCAGTTTCTACGCCAGCGGGAGGGCCTCCTTAGCCGGTACGAACAATGAGCAGTTCTTC.

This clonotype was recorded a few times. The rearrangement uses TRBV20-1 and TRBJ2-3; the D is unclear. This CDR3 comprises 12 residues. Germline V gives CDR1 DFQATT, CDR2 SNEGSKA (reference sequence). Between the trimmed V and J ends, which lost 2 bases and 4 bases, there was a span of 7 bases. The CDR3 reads CSARSPADTQYF. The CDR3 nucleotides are TGCAGTGCTAGATCCCCGGCAGATACGCAGTATTTT.